Listed below are T cell receptor beta chains from one sample, sequenced in a study of blood T cells in healthy people across ages. A single record per CDR3 protein comes from TCRdb applying MiXCR to the 5' RACE reads. The table records approximately 770,000 distinct CDR3 sequences, 58% of them present only once. Sequenced: blood. The receptors were sampled from a man aged 25 to 40 in good health. Each CDR3 is given with its conserved first and last residue. Rows give clone size only sometimes, using once, few, many, or a class for an expanded clone.

clone_size	v_call	cdr3_aa
few	TRBV7-2	CASSFPRGQGNSPLHF
.	TRBV9	CASSVDLFGELFF
.	TRBV30	CAWSELGQDEQYF
few	TRBV20-1	CSARDGPVGQEEYEQYF
.	TRBV7-2	CASSSSTSEAYEQYF
.	TRBV29-1	CSVNPQSYGYTF
once	TRBV20-1	CSAPKVNGYTF
.	TRBV12-5	CASGLPRGYNEQFF
few	TRBV20-1	CSAMELAGGTYEQYF
.	TRBV29-1	CSVEKWVNEQYF
many	TRBV28	CASSRSGYGYTF
few	TRBV2	CASSDEGWTTKDNEQFF
.	TRBV9	CASSLTDNSPLHF
.	TRBV27	CASSILGAGGLNEQFF
.	TRBV7-2	CASSLALAGTYSYNEQFF
.	TRBV27	CASSLGPPTPYNEQFF
.	TRBV2	CASSEGGAGGTDTQYF
.	TRBV20-1	CSARDLGGQFF
.	TRBV3-1	CASSPGVGGSNQPQHF
.	TRBV29-1	CSVLKEANYGYTF
.	TRBV7-6	CASSTRGGLNEQYF
once	TRBV12-3/TRBV12-4	CASSLGSGVKYNEQFF
.	TRBV6-2/TRBV6-3	CASSLSGTSGNYEQYF
once	TRBV5-1	CASRDIFNEQFF
few	TRBV29-1	CSVEDLPTGLRVNQPQHF
few	TRBV6-6	CASSYSGEQFF
many	TRBV20-1	CSAGGSYEQYF
.	TRBV29-1	CSVAGGLNNEQFF
.	TRBV25-1	CASSESGEVRANVLTF
once	TRBV20-1	CSAEGGAAYNEQFF
.	TRBV12-3/TRBV12-4	CATSQGMNTEAFF
.	TRBV12-3/TRBV12-4	CASSVGGWSPLHF
.	TRBV28	CASSFRTLARELFF
.	TRBV4-3	CASSQKIPGPRVDTQYF
.	TRBV11-2	CASSQVNPEAFF
.	TRBV27	CASRRRNTYEQYF
.	TRBV3-1	CASSQGSPSGIYNEQFF
.	TRBV7-8	CASTPPGISKKGAFF
.	TRBV2	CASSADRIYNEQFF
.	TRBV20-1	CSAPTAAFGETQYF
.	TRBV20-1	CSARDPGGSPSYEQYF
.	TRBV29-1	CSAGPGGDNEQFF
few	TRBV6-1	CASSEDGRGNSPLHF
.	TRBV20-1	CSASREESYNEQFF
.	TRBV11-3	CASSLGTSDEQYF
.	TRBV10-2	CASVSGLAGGTDTQYF
once	TRBV29-1	CSVELGYNEQYF
.	TRBV4-3	CASSQGSSYEQYF
.	TRBV12-3/TRBV12-4	CASSSSLGKPQHF
few	TRBV12-3/TRBV12-4	CASSLIEGNGYTF
.	TRBV7-6	CASSPLWSGSYNEQFF